This TCR beta chain was identified in a study of human T cells and chemical hapten exposure. This clonotype was seen ten or more times. Its specificity is unknown. Time point described: pre-sensitization, week 0. Treatment noted: therapeutic diphenylcyclopropenone sensitization with weekly scalp DPC. In the authors' methods: 96,000 or so TCRs per sample was the median, with a range of about 20,000 to 690,600. Each CDR3 protein is one row after TCRdb ran MiXCR on the RACE reads. Here the V and J calls rest on TCRdb's processing, not on the authors' analysis. The sample yields 99,000 or so distinct CDR3 sequences, 10% to 14% seen once. The CDR3 sequence is 12 residues long. Trimming cost V 4 bases and J 9 bases, with 13 bases left between them. The germline V gene encodes CDR1 SQVTM and CDR2 ANQGSEA. Study findings and constraints: TCRs at a frequency above 1 in 1000 stayed unchanged with DPC sensitization.

This receptor was taken from a woman aged 60-75 years with alopecia areata. Some clones in this sample may be carry-over from other donors' samples. Source: whole blood, taken in connection with sensitization to the hapten diphenylcyclopropenone (DPC). This chain links TRBV29-1 with TRBJ2-1; D unclear. As DNA, the CDR3 is TGCAGCGTTGCCGGCGACTCCCCTGAGCAGTTCTTC. This gives the protein CSVAGDSPEQFF.